A selection of T cell receptor beta chains follows, all from one sample in a study of cytomegalovirus exposure and HLA in healthy donors. Generated by immunoSEQ multiplex PCR, the TCRdb table keeps only in-frame clones and is missing some. The repertoire holds under 250,000 clones, 76% seen once, with 0.63% in the top ten. Source material: PBMCs. The origin of the receptors is a man aged 18 to 35 in good health and CMV-seronegative. Both conserved end residues are part of each CDR3. The order of the fields is J gene, clone size, D gene, V gene, CDR3 DNA, CDR3 protein. The D gene is left open where the match is weak. For some rows the clone size is stated as once, few or many, or as a class when expanded; others skip it.

j_call: TRBJ2-2; clone_size: .; d_call: .; v_call: TRBV6-5; cdr3_nt: TGTGCCAGCAGTTACTCGAGGGGGGGCACGATCGGGGAGCTGTTTTTT; cdr3_aa: CASSYSRGGTIGELFF
j_call: TRBJ2-2; clone_size: .; d_call: .; v_call: TRBV4-1; cdr3_nt: TGCGCCAGCAGCCAAGGACTCGCGAACACCGGGGAGCTGTTTTTT; cdr3_aa: CASSQGLANTGELFF
j_call: TRBJ1-5; clone_size: .; d_call: .; v_call: TRBV18; cdr3_nt: TGTGCCAGCTCATCAACAGATAGCAATCAGCCCCAGCATTTT; cdr3_aa: CASSSTDSNQPQHF
j_call: TRBJ2-1; clone_size: .; d_call: .; v_call: TRBV2; cdr3_nt: TGTGCCAGCACCCCCCGTCACCTATTCAATGAGCAGTTCTTC; cdr3_aa: CASTPRHLFNEQFF
j_call: TRBJ2-3; clone_size: few; d_call: TRBD2; v_call: TRBV6-4; cdr3_nt: TGTGCCAGCAGTGCCGACGCTAGCGGGACAGATACGCAGTATTTT; cdr3_aa: CASSADASGTDTQYF
j_call: TRBJ2-1; clone_size: .; d_call: TRBD2; v_call: TRBV7-8; cdr3_nt: TGTGCCAGCAGCGCCCCCCCAGGACTAGCGGGACCCTACAATGAGCAGTTCTTC; cdr3_aa: CASSAPPGLAGPYNEQFF
j_call: TRBJ1-4; clone_size: few; d_call: .; v_call: TRBV5-4; cdr3_nt: TGTGCCAGCAGCCCCTGGGGAGCAACTAATGAAAAACTGTTTTTT; cdr3_aa: CASSPWGATNEKLFF
j_call: TRBJ2-7; clone_size: .; d_call: .; v_call: TRBV4-1; cdr3_nt: TGCGCCAGCAGCCAAGAACCGGGAGCGCCCTACGAGCAGTACTTC; cdr3_aa: CASSQEPGAPYEQYF
j_call: TRBJ2-3; clone_size: .; d_call: .; v_call: TRBV5-6; cdr3_nt: TGTGCCAGCAGCTTGGACTCCGATACGCAGTATTTT; cdr3_aa: CASSLDSDTQYF
j_call: TRBJ2-7; clone_size: .; d_call: TRBD1; v_call: TRBV7-9; cdr3_nt: TGTGCCAGCAGCTTCGGGACAGACCCTTTAAAGCAGTACTTC; cdr3_aa: CASSFGTDPLKQYF
j_call: TRBJ2-2; clone_size: .; d_call: .; v_call: TRBV19; cdr3_nt: TGTGCCAGTAGTACCCGCCCGCCGGCCGGGGAGCTGTTTTTT; cdr3_aa: CASSTRPPAGELFF
j_call: TRBJ2-4; clone_size: .; d_call: .; v_call: TRBV7-9; cdr3_nt: TGTGCCAGCAGCGACGACGGGAACATTCAGTACTTC; cdr3_aa: CASSDDGNIQYF
j_call: TRBJ1-1; clone_size: .; d_call: .; v_call: TRBV6-6; cdr3_nt: TGTGCCAGCAGTCCCGGGACAGAAGCTTTCTTT; cdr3_aa: CASSPGTEAFF
j_call: TRBJ2-3; clone_size: once; d_call: TRBD2; v_call: TRBV7-9; cdr3_nt: TGTGCCAGCAGCTCACTAGCGGGAGGCAACACAGATACGCAGTATTTT; cdr3_aa: CASSSLAGGNTDTQYF
j_call: TRBJ2-7; clone_size: once; d_call: .; v_call: TRBV14; cdr3_nt: TGTGCCAGCAGCCATTTACGGAGGCGCGAGCAGTACTTC; cdr3_aa: CASSHLRRREQYF
j_call: TRBJ2-3; clone_size: .; d_call: .; v_call: TRBV6-5; cdr3_nt: TGTGCCAGCAAGAGGGTCGGGACAGATACGCAGTATTTT; cdr3_aa: CASKRVGTDTQYF
j_call: TRBJ1-1; clone_size: few; d_call: TRBD1; v_call: TRBV27; cdr3_nt: TGTGCCAGCAGAAAACTCAAAACCGGGACAGGGTTCCACACTGAAGCTTTCTTT; cdr3_aa: CASRKLKTGTGFHTEAFF
j_call: TRBJ1-2; clone_size: .; d_call: .; v_call: TRBV11-2; cdr3_nt: TGTGCCAGCAGCGTATATGAGTGGGGCTACACCTTC; cdr3_aa: CASSVYEWGYTF
j_call: TRBJ2-7; clone_size: .; d_call: TRBD1; v_call: TRBV2; cdr3_nt: TGTGCCAGCAGCCCGGGACAGATCCACGAGCAGTACTTC; cdr3_aa: CASSPGQIHEQYF
j_call: TRBJ2-7; clone_size: .; d_call: .; v_call: TRBV27; cdr3_nt: TGTGCCAGTCGAACGGGAATGAGCGAGCAGTACTTC; cdr3_aa: CASRTGMSEQYF
j_call: TRBJ2-5; clone_size: few; d_call: .; v_call: TRBV28; cdr3_nt: TGTGCCAGCAGTGCGAGGCTGGGAGAGACCCAGTACTTC; cdr3_aa: CASSARLGETQYF